This TCR beta chain was documented in a study of blood T cell repertoires in COVID-19. CDR3 length: 14 amino acids. Germline V gives CDR1 MNHEY, CDR2 SVGAGI. The V and J ends lost 8 bases and 6 bases respectively, with 16 bases between them. Here immunoSEQ multiplex PCR was the method, and the copy in TCRdb shows in-frame clones only, minus some. The table includes approximately 46,000 clones, roughly 86% detected once. This rearrangement joins TRBV6-5 to TRBJ2-2; D is unresolved. This receptor was obtained from a man in his sixties with active or convalescent COVID-19. The specimen was peripheral blood. The CDR3 nucleotides are TGTGCCAGCCGAGGCCTCGAGTATTCCGGGGAGCTGTTTTTT. Residues: CASRGLEYSGELFF.